One T cell receptor (beta chain) is described in this entry. Profiled with immunoSEQ multiplex PCR; TCRdb holds only in-frame clones, not every one. Counted here are 500,000 to 750,000 clones, 88% occurring once; the ten biggest clones make up 0.01%. Looked up from germline, CDR1 is MNHEY and CDR2 is SVGAGI. V shed 2 bases and J 7 bases; nucleotides not matched to a gene: 7. The CDR3 length is 16 residues. These data are taken from a study of shared T cell receptors in the human thymus. Separately, the same data were catalogued under a study of human thymus T cells. In that study: It looked as if thymic and blood repertoires used V and J genes in a biased way.

This chain uses TRBV6-5 with TRBJ2-2; 10 bases line up with TRBD1. Sequences were obtained from thymocytes. This TCR came from a boy under two years old with a congenital heart defect. The CDR3: CASSYPGTGDVGELFF. The CDR3 region has the DNA TGTGCCAGCAGTTACCCGGGGACAGGGGACGTCGGGGAGCTGTTTTTT.